This TCR beta chain was observed in a study of PD-L1 blockade in urothelial cancer. The time point here: pretreatment peripheral blood. Patients had urothelial carcinoma that was locally advanced or metastatic. Produced via immunoSEQ multiplex PCR; TCRdb's table is partial and in-frame only. Of around 100,000 clones in the sample, 87% were seen once. This CDR3 contains 14 residues. CDR1 SGHRS and CDR2 YFSETQ come from the germline V gene. The V gene end was trimmed by 3 bases and the J gene end by 4 bases; junction bases not matched to a gene: 5. The chain is built from TRBV5-1 and TRBJ2-7; 9 bases align to TRBD2. The sequence came from a man aged 55 to 70 with urothelial cancer. Sequencing used PBMCs, obtained around atezolizumab (anti-PD-L1) treatment. The CDR3 region has the DNA TGCGCCAGCAGCTCCCCAGGACTAGCGTACGAGCAGTACTTC. It is translated as CASSSPGLAYEQYF.